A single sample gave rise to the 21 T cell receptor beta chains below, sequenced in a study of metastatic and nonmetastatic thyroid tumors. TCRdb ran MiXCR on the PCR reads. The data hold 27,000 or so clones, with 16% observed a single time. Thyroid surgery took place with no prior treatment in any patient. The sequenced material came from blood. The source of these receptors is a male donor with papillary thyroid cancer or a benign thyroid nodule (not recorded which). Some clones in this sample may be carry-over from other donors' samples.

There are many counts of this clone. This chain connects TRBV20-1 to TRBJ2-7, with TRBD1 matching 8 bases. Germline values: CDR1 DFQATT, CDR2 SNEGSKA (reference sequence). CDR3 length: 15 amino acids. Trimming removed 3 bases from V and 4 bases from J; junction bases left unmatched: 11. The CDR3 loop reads CSARGSGTGRYEQYF. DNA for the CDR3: TGCAGTGCTAGGGGTTCCGGGACAGGTCGTTACGAGCAGTACTTC.

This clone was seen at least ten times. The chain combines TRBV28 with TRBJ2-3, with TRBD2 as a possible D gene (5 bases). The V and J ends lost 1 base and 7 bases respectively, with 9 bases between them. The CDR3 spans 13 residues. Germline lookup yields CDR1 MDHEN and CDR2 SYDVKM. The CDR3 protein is CASSLSTGNTQYF. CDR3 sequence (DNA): TGTGCCAGCAGTTTATCAACGGGGAATACGCAGTATTTT.

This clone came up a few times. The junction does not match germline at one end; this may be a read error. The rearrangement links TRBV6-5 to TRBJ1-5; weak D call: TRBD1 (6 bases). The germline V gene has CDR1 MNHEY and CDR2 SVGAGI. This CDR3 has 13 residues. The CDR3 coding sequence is TGCGCCAGCTCGGACAGCCCCGCTCAGCCCCAGCATTTT. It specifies CASSDSPAQPQHF.

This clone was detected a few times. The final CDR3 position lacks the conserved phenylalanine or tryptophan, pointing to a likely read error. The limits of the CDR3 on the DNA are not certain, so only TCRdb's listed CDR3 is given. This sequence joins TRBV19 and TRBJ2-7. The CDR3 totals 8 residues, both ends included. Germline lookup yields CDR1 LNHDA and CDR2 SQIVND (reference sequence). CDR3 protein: CASKVLYQ.

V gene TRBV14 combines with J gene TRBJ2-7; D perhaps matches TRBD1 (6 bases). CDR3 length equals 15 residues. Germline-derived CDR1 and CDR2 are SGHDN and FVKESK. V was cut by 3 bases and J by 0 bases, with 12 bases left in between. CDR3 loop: CASSHGTTSSYEQYF. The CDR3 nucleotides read TGTGCCAGCAGCCACGGGACAACCAGCTCCTACGAGCAGTACTTC.

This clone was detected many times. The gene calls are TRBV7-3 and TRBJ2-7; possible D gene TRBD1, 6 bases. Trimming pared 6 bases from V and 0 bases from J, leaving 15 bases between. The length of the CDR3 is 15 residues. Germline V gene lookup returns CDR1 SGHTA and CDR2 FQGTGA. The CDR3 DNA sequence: TGTGCCAGCAGACATCTTACAGGGAACTCCTACGAGCAGTACTTC. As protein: CASRHLTGNSYEQYF.

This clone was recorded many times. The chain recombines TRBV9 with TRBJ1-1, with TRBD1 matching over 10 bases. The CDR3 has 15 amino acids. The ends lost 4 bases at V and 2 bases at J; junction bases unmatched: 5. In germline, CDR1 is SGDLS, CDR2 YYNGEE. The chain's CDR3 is CASSTRQGANTEAFF. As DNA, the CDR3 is TGTGCCAGCAGCACCCGACAGGGGGCCAACACTGAAGCTTTCTTT. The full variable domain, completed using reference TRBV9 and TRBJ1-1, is DSGVTQTPKHLITATGQRVTLRCSPRSGDLSVYWYQQSLDQGLQFLIQYYNGEERAKGNILERFSAQQFPDLHSELNLSSLELGDSALYFCASSTRQGANTEAFFGQGTRLTVV.

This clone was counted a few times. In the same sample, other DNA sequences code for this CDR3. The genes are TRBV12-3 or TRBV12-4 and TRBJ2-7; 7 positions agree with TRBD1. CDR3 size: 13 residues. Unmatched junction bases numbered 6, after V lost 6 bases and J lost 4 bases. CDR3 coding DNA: TGTGCCAGCAGCAGAAACAGGGGATACGAGCAGTACTTC. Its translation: CASSRNRGYEQYF.

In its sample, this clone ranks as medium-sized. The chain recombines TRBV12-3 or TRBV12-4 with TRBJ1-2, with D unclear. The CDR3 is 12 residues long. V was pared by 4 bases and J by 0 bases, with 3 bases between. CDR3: CASSSTNYGYTF. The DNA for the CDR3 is TGTGCCAGCAGTTCCACTAACTATGGCTACACCTTC.

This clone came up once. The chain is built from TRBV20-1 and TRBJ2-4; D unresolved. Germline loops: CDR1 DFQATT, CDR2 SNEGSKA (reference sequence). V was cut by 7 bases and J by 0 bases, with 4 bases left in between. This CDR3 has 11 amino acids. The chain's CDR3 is CSGAAKNIQYF. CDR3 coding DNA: TGCAGTGGAGCAGCCAAAAACATTCAGTACTTC.

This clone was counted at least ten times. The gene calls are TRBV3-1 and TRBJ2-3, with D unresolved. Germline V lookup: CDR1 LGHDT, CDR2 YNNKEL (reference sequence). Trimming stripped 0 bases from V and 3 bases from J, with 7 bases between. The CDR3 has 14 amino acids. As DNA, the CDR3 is TGTGCCAGCAGCCAAGATCTGGCGACAGATACGCAGTATTTT. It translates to CASSQDLATDTQYF.

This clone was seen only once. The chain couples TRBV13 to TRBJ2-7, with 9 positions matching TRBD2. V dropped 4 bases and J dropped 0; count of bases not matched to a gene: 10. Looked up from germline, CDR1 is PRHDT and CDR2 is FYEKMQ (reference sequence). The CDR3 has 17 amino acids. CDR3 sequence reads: CASSSRQREASSYEQYF. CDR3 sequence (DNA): TGTGCCAGCAGCTCGCGTCAGCGGGAGGCTAGCTCCTACGAGCAGTACTTC. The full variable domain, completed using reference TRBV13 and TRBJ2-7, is AAGVIQSPRHLIKEKRETATLKCYPIPRHDTVYWYQQGPGQDPQFLISFYEKMQSDKGSIPDRFSAQQFSDYHSELNMSSLELGDSALYFCASSSRQREASSYEQYFGPGTRLTVT.

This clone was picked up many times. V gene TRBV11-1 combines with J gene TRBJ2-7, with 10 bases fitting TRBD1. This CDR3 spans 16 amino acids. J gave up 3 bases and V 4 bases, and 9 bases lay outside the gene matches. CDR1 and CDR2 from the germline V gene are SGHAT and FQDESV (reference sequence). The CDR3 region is CASSSQGGTGVYEQYF. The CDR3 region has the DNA TGTGCCAGCAGCTCCCAGGGGGGGACAGGGGTCTACGAGCAGTACTTC.

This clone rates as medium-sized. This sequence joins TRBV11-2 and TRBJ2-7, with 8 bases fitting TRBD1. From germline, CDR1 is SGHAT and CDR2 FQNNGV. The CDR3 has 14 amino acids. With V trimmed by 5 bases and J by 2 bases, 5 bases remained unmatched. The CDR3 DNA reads TGTGCCAGCAGCCCAGGACAGGGCGCCTACGAGCAGTACTTC. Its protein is CASSPGQGAYEQYF.

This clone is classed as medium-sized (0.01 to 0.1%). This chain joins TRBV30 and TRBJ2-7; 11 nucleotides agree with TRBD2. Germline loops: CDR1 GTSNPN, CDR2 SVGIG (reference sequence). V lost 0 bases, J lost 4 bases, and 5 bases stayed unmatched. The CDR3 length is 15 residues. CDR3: CAWSVPASGRYEQYF. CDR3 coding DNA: TGTGCCTGGAGTGTACCGGCTAGCGGGAGGTACGAGCAGTACTTC.

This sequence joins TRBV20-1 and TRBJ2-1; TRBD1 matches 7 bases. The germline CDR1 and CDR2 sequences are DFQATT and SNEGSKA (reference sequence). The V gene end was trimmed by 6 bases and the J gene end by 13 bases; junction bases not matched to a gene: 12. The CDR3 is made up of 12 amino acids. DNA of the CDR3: TGCAGTGCCTGGGACAGACTAAACGATCAGTTCTTC. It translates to CSAWDRLNDQFF.

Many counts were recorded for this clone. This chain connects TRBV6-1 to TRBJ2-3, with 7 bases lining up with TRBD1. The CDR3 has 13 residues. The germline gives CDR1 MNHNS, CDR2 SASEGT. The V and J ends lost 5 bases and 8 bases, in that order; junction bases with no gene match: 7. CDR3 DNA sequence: TGTGCCAGCAGTACAACAGGGGTTGGTACGCAGTATTTT. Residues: CASSTTGVGTQYF.

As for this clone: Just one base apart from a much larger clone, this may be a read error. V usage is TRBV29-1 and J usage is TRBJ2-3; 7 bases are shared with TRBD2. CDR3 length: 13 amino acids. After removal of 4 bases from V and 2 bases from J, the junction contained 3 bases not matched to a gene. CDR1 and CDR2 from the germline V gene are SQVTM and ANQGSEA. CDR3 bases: TGCAGCGTTGGTGGGGGGGACACAGATACGCAGTATTTT. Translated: CSVGGGDTDTQYF.

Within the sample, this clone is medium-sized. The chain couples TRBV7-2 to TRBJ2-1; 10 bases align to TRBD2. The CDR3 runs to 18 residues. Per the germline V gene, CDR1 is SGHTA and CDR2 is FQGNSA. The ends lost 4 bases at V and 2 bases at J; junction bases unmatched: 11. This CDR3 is CASSSNRLAGPPYNEQFF. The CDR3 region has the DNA TGTGCCAGCAGCTCGAATCGACTAGCGGGTCCCCCCTACAATGAGCAGTTCTTC.

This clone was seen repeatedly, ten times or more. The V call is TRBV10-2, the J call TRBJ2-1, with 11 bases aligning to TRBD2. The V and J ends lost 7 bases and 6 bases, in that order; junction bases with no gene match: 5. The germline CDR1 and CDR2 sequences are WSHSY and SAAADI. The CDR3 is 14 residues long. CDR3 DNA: TGCGCCAGCAAAGCGACTAGCGGGACCAATGAGCAGTTCTTC. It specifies CASKATSGTNEQFF.

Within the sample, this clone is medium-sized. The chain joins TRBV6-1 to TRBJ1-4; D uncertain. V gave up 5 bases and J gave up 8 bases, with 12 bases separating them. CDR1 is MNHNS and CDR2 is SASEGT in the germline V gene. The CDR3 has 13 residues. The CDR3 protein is CASSSRGSEKLFF. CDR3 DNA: TGTGCCAGCAGTAGCCGAGGGAGCGAAAAACTGTTTTTT.